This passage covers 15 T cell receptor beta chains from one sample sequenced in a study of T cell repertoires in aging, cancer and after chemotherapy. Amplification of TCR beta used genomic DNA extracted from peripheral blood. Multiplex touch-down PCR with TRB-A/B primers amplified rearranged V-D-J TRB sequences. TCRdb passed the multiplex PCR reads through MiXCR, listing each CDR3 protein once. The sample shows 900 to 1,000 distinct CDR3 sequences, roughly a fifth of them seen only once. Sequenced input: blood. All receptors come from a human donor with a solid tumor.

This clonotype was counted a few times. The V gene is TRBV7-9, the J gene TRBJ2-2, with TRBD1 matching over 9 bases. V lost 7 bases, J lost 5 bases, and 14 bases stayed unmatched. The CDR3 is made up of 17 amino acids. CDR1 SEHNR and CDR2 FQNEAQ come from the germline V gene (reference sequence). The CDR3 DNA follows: TGTGCCAGCACCACCACACGGGGACAGGGAGGGACCGGGGAGCTGTTTTTT. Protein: CASTTTRGQGGTGELFF.

For the CDR3, the DNA is TGTGCCAGCAGCAGGAGCTCCTATAATTCACCCCTCCACTTT. It codes for CASSRSSYNSPLHF. This chain links TRBV25-1 with TRBJ1-6; D gene unclear. This CDR3 is 14 amino acids long. Germline-derived CDR1 and CDR2 are MGHDK and SYGVNS. V lost 6 bases, J lost 0 bases, and 6 bases lay in between.

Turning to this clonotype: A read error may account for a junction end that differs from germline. The CDR3 loop reads CASSPSPDRDNEQFF. CDR3 sequence (DNA): TGCGCCAGCAGCCCATCCCCTGACAGAGACAATGAGCAGTTCTTC. The V gene is TRBV14, the J gene TRBJ2-1, with D perhaps TRBD1 (5 bases). The CDR3 contains 15 residues. CDR1 and CDR2 (germline): SGHDN, FVKESK.

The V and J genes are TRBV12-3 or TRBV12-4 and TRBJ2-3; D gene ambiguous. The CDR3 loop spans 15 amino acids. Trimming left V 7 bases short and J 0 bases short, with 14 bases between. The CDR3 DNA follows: TGTGCCAGCAACCTTCGGACGGAAAGCACAGATACGCAGTATTTT. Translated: CASNLRTESTDTQYF.

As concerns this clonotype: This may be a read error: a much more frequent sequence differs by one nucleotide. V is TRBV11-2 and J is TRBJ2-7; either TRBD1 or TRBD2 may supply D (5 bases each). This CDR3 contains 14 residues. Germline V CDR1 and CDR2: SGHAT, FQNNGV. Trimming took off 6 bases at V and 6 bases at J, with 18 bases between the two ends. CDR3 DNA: TGTGCCAGCAGTAAATGGCAGGGACGGGGCGAGCAGTACTTC. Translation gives CASSKWQGRGEQYF.

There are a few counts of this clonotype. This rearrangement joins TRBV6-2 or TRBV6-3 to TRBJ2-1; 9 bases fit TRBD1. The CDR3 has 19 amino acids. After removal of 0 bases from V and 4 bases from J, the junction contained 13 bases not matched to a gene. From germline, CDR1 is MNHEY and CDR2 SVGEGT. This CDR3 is CASSYSGTGTAIRYNEQFF. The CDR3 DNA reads TGTGCCAGCAGTTACTCTGGGACAGGGACCGCAATTCGTTACAATGAGCAGTTCTTC.

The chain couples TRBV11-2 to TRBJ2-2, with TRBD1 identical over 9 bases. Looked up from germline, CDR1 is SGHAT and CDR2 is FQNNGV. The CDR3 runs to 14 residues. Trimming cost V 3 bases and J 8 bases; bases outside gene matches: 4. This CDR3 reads CASSLGQGGGELFF. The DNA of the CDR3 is TGTGCCAGCAGCTTGGGACAGGGTGGTGGGGAGCTGTTTTTT.

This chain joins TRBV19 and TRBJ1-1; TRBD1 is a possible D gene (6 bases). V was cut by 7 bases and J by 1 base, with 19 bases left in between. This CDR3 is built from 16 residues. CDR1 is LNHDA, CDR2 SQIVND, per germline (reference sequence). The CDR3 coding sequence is TGTGCCAGTACCCCCGGATGGGGGGCTGAGAACACTGAAGCTTTCTTT. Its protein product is CASTPGWGAENTEAFF.

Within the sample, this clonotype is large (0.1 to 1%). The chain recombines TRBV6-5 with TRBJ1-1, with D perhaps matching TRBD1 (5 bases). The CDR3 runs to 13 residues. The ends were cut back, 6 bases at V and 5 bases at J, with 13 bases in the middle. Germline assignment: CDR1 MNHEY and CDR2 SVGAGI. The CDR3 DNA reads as TGTGCCAGCAGCCTATCGGGGCAGACTGAAGCTTTCTTT. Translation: CASSLSGQTEAFF.

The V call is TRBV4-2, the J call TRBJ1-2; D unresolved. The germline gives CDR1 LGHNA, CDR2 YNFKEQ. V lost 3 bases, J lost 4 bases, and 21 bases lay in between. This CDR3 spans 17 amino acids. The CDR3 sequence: CASSHLRRGREVYGYTF. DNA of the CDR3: TGTGCCAGCAGCCATCTACGAAGAGGGAGAGAGGTCTATGGCTACACCTTC.

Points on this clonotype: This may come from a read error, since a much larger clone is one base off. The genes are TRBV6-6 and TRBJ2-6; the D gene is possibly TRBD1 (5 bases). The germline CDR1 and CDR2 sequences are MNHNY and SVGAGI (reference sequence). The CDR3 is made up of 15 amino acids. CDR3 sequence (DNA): TGTTCCAGCAGGGCATTCGGCTCTGGGGCCAACGTCCTGACTTTC. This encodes CSSRAFGSGANVLTF.

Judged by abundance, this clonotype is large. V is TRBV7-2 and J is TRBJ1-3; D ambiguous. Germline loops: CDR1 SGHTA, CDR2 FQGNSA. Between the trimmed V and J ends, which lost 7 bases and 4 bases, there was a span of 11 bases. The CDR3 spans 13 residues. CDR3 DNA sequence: TGTGCCAGCACCACAAACCTGGGAAACACCATATATTTT. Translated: CASTTNLGNTIYF.

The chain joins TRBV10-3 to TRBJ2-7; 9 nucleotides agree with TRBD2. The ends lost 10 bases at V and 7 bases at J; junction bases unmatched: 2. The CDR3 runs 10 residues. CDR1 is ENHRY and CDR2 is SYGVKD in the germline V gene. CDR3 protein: CASGGGEQYV. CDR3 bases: TGTGCCAGCGGGGGGGGGGAGCAGTACGTC.

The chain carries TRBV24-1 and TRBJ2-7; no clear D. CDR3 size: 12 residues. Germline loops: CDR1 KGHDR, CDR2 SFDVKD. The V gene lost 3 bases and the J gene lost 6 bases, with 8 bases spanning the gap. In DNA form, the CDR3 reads TGTGCCACCAGTGATCCCGGTGGCGAGCAGTACTTC. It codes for CATSDPGGEQYF.

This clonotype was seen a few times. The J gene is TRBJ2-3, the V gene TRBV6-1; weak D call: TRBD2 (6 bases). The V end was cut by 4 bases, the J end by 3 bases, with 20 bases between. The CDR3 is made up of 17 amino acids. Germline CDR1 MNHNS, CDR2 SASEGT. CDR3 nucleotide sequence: TGTGCCAGCAGTGGAGGGTTAGTTCCCGGAGGGACAGATACGCAGTATTTT. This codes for CASSGGLVPGGTDTQYF.